These 10 T cell receptor beta chains were sequenced from one sample in a study of long-term antiretroviral therapy in people with HIV. Assay version v3.0 of immunoSEQ was used, and it was run at survey level. The method was immunoSEQ multiplex PCR; TCRdb's version includes in-frame clones alone and lacks a portion of them. The sample includes tens of thousands of clones, more than 70% of them seen just once. The source was unsorted PBMCs, collected approximately 4.8 years after starting antiretroviral therapy. Receptors originate from a man between 35 and 55 years old with HIV.

The V and J genes are TRBV27 and TRBJ1-6; D might be TRBD1 (5 bases). CDR3 length equals 12 residues. From germline, CDR1 is MNHEY and CDR2 SMNVEV (reference sequence). The CDR3 loop reads CAIRAGNSPLHF. The CDR3 nucleotides read TGTGCGATCAGGGCAGGGAATTCACCCCTCCACTTT.

The chain recombines TRBV6-5 with TRBJ1-2; D is uncertain. CDR1 and CDR2 (germline): MNHEY, SVGAGI. The CDR3 has 13 residues. V was clipped by 8 bases and J by 2 bases, with 12 bases between them. As DNA, the CDR3 is TGTGCCAGCCGCGGAGATGAGAACTATGGCTACACCTTC. Its protein is CASRGDENYGYTF.

This chain links TRBV11-3 with TRBJ2-2; the match to TRBD1 covers 9 bases. V trimming: 5 bases; J trimming: 5 bases; junction bases outside the gene matches: 6. The V gene's germline CDR1 is SGHNT and CDR2 YENEEA. The CDR3 covers 15 residues. CDR3 sequence (DNA): TGTGCCAGCAGCACCGGGACAGGGCCAACCGGGGAGCTGTTTTTT. Translation gives CASSTGTGPTGELFF.

CDR3 bases: TGTGCCAGCAGCTTCTTCTCGAGCTCCTACAATGAGCAGTTCTTC. Its protein product is CASSFFSSSYNEQFF. This chain uses TRBV11-2 with TRBJ2-1; D gene ambiguous. The V end was cut by 3 bases, the J end by 0 bases, with 9 bases between. Germline CDR1 SGHAT, CDR2 FQNNGV. This CDR3 contains 15 residues. Full variable domain (missing parts from reference TRBV11-2 and TRBJ2-1): EAGVAQSPRYKIIEKRQSVAFWCNPISGHATLYWYQQILGQGPKLLIQFQNNGVVDDSQLPKDRFSAERLKGVDSTLKIQPAKLEDSAVYLCASSFFSSSYNEQFFGPGTRLTVL.

The chain is built from TRBV10-3 and TRBJ1-1; 8 positions match TRBD1. The germline CDR1 and CDR2 sequences are ENHRY and SYGVKD. J was trimmed by 5 bases and V by 7 bases; bases with no gene match: 9. This CDR3 contains 14 residues. CDR3 in amino acids: CAITSGQGWTEAFF. CDR3 sequence (DNA): TGTGCCATCACAAGCGGACAGGGTTGGACTGAAGCTTTCTTT.

In this sample, this clone turned up once. This sequence joins TRBV7-2 and TRBJ2-7; 8 bases align to TRBD1. V lost 0 bases to trimming and J lost 3 bases; unmatched junction nucleotides: 1. The CDR3 covers 14 residues. CDR1 is SGHTA and CDR2 is FQGNSA in the germline V gene. The CDR3 DNA reads TGTGCCAGCAGCTTAGCCAGGGGGCTCTACGAGCAGTACTTC. It codes for CASSLARGLYEQYF. The variable domain in full, with the rest retrieved from reference TRBV7-2 and TRBJ2-7, is GAGVSQSPSNKVTEKGKDVELRCDPISGHTALYWYRQSLGQGLEFLIYFQGNSAPDKSGLPSDRFSAERTGGSVSTLTIQRTQQEDSAVYLCASSLARGLYEQYFGPGTRLTVT.

The J gene is TRBJ1-4, the V gene TRBV5-1; D not resolved. This CDR3 spans 14 amino acids. Trimming pared 7 bases from V and 0 bases from J, leaving 10 bases between. The germline gives CDR1 SGHRS, CDR2 YFSETQ. The CDR3 region is CASAVSATNEKLFF. The CDR3 DNA is TGCGCCAGCGCGGTGTCTGCAACTAATGAAAAACTGTTTTTT.

This chain connects TRBV14 to TRBJ2-1; 9 nucleotides align to TRBD2. The CDR3 is 18 residues long. Germline values: CDR1 SGHDN, CDR2 FVKESK. V shed 1 base and J 0 bases; nucleotides not matched to a gene: 7. CDR3 DNA sequence: TGTGCCAGCAGCCAAGTGGGGCTAGCGGGGACCTCCTACAATGAGCAGTTCTTC. Protein sequence: CASSQVGLAGTSYNEQFF. Together with reference TRBV14 and TRBJ2-1, the CDR3 gives the full variable domain: EAGVTQFPSHSVIEKGQTVTLRCDPISGHDNLYWYRRVMGKEIKFLLHFVKESKQDESGMPNNRFLAERTGGTYSTLKVQPAELEDSGVYFCASSQVGLAGTSYNEQFFGPGTRLTVL.

V gene TRBV6-4 combines with J gene TRBJ1-1; 9 nucleotides align to TRBD1. CDR3 size: 14 residues. V gave up 6 bases and J gave up 5 bases; unmatched junction bases: 7. Germline V gene sequence: CDR1 MRHNA, CDR2 SNTAGT. CDR3 residues: CASRKGQGGTEAFF. CDR3 coding DNA: TGTGCCAGCAGAAAGGGACAGGGAGGGACTGAAGCTTTCTTT.

The CDR3 nucleotides read TGTGCCAGCAGGGATCGACAGGGAGGTTCCTACGAGCAGTACTTC. Translating gives CASRDRQGGSYEQYF. The chain couples TRBV6-5 to TRBJ2-7, with D maybe TRBD1 (7 bases). V was clipped by 6 bases and J by 1 base, with 16 bases between them. The V gene's germline CDR1 is MNHEY and CDR2 SVGAGI. This CDR3 comprises 15 residues.